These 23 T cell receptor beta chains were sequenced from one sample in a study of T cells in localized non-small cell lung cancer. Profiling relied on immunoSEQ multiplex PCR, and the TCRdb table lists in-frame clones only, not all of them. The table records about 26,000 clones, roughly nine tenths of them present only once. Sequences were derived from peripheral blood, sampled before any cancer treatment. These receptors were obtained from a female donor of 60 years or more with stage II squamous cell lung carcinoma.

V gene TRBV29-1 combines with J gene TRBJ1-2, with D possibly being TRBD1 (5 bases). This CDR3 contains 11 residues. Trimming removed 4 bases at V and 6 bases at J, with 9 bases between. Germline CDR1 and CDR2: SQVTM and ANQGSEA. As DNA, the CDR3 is TGCAGCGTTGTTGGAGGGGATGGCTACACCTTC. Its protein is CSVVGGDGYTF.

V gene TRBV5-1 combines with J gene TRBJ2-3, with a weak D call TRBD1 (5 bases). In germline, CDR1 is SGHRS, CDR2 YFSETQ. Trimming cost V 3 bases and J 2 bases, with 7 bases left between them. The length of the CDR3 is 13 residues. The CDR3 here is CASSSDNTDTQYF. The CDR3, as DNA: TGCGCCAGCAGCTCGGACAACACAGATACGCAGTATTTT.

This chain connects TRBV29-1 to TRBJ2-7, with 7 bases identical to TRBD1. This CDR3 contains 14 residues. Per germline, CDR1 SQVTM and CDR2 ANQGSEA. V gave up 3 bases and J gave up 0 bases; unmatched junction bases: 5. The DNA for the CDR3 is TGCAGCGTTGACAACAGGGGCAGCTCCTACGAGCAGTACTTC. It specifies CSVDNRGSSYEQYF.

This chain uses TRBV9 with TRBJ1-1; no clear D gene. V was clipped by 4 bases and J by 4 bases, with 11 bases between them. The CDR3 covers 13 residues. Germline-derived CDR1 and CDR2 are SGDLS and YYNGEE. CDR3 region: CASSLGMSTEAFF. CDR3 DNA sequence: TGTGCCAGCAGCCTAGGTATGAGCACTGAAGCTTTCTTT.

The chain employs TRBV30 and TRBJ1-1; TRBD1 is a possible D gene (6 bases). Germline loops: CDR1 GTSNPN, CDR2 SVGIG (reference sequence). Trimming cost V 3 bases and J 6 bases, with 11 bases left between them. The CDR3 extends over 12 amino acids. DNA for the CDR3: TGTGCCTGGAGCTATTGGACAGCTGAAGCTTTCTTT. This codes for CAWSYWTAEAFF. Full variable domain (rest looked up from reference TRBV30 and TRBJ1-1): SQTIHQWPATLVQPVGSPLSLECTVEGTSNPNLYWYRQAAGRGLQLLFYSVGIGQISSEVPQNLSASRPQDRQFILSSKKLLLSDSGFYLCAWSYWTAEAFFGQGTRLTVV.

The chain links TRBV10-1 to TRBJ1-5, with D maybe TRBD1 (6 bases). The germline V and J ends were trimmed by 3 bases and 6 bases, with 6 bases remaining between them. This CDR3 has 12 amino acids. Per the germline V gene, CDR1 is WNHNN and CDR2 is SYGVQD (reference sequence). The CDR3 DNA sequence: TGCGCCAGCAGTGAAGGGGGTCAGCCCCAGCATTTT. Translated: CASSEGGQPQHF.

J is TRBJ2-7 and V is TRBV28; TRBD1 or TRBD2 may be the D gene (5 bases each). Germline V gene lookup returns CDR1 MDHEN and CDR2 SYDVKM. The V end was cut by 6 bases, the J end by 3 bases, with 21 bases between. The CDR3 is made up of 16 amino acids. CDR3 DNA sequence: TGTGCCAGCAGCCCGCACGGGCAGGGCCGGGACTACGAGCAGTACTTC. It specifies CASSPHGQGRDYEQYF.

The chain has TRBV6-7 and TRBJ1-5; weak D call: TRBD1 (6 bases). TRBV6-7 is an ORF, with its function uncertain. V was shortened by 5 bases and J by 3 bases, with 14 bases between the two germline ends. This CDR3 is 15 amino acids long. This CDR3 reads CASSTPGGNNQPQHF. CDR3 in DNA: TGTGCCAGCAGTACGCCGGGGGGCAACAATCAGCCCCAGCATTTT.

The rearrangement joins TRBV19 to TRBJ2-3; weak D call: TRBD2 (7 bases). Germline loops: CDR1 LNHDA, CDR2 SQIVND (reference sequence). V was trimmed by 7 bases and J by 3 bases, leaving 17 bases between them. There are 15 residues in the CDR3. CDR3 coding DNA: TGTGCCAGTACCGAAAGGGGGGGGCCTACAGATACGCAGTATTTT. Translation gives CASTERGGPTDTQYF.

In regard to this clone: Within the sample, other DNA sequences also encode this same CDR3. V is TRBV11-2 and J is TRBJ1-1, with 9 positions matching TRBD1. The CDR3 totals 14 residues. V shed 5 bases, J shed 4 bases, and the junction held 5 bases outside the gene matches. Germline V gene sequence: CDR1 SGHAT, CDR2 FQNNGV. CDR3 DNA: TGTGCCAGCAGCCTGGGACAGGGCAGCACTGAAGCTTTCTTT. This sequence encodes CASSLGQGSTEAFF.

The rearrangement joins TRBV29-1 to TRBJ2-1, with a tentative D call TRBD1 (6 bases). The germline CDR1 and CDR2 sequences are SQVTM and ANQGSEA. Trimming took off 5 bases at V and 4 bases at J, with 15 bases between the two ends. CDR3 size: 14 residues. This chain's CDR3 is CSVLSGEIYNEQFF. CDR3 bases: TGCAGCGTTCTTTCAGGGGAAATTTACAATGAGCAGTTCTTC.

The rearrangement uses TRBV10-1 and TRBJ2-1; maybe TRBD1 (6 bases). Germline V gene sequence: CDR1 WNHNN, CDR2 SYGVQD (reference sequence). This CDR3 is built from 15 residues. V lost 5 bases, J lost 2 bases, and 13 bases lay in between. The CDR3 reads CASSPDSGPYNEQFF. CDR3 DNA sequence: TGCGCCAGCAGTCCGGACAGTGGCCCCTACAATGAGCAGTTCTTC.

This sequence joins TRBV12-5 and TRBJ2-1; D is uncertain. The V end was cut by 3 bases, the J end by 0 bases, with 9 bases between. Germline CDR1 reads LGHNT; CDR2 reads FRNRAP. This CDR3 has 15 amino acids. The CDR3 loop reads CASGFGPASYNEQFF. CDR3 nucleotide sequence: TGTGCTAGTGGTTTCGGTCCAGCCTCCTACAATGAGCAGTTCTTC.

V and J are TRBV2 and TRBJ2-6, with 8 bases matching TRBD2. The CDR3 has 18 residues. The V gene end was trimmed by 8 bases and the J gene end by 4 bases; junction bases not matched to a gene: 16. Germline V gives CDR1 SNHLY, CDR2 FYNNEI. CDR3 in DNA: TGTGCCAGCGCGTCAGAAAGCGGGAGTTTTTCGGGGGCCAACGTCCTGACTTTC. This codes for CASASESGSFSGANVLTF.

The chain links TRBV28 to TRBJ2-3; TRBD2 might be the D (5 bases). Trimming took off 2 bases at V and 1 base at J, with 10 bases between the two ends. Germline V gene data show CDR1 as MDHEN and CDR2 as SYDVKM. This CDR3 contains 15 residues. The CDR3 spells CASSLAGPRTDTQYF. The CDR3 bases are TGTGCCAGCAGTTTAGCGGGTCCCCGCACAGATACGCAGTATTTT.

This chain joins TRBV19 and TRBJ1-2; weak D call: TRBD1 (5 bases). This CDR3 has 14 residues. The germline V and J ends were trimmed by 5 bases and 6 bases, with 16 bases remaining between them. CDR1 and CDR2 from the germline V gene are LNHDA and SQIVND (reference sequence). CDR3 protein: CASSPGTGRDGYTF. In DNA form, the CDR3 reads TGTGCCAGTAGTCCGGGGACGGGAAGGGATGGCTACACCTTC. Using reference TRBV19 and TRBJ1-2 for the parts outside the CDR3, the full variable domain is DGGITQSPKYLFRKEGQNVTLSCEQNLNHDAMYWYRQDPGQGLRLIYYSQIVNDFQKGDIAEGYSVSREKKESFPLTVTSAQKNPTAFYLCASSPGTGRDGYTFGSGTRLTVV.

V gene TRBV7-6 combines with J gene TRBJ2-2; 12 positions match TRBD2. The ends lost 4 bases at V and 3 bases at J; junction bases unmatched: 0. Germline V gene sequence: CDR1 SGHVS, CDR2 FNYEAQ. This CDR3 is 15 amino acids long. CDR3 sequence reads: CASSSSGGDTGELFF. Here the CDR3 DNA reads TGTGCCAGCAGCTCTAGCGGGGGGGACACCGGGGAGCTGTTTTTT.

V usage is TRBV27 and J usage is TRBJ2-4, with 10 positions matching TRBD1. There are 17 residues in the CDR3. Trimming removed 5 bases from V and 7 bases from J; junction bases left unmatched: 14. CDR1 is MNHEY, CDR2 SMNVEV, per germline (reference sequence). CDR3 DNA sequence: TGTGCCAGCAGTCCCGGACAGGGGGTAAGGCTGTGGAACATTCAGTACTTC. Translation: CASSPGQGVRLWNIQYF.

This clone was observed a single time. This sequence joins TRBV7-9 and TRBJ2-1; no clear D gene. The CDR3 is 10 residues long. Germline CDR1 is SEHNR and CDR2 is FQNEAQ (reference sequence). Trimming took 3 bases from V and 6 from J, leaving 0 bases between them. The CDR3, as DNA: TGTGCCAGCAGCTTCAATGAGCAGTTCTTC. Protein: CASSFNEQFF. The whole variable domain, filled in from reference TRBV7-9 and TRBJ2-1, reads DTGVSQNPRHKITKRGQNVTFRCDPISEHNRLYWYRQTLGQGPEFLTYFQNEAQLEKSRLLSDRFSAERPKGSFSTLEIQRTEQGDSAMYLCASSFNEQFFGPGTRLTVL.

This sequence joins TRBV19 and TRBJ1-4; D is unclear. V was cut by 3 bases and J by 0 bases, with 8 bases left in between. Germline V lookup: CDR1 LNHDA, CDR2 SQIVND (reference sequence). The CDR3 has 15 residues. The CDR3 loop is CASSIGQATNEKLFF. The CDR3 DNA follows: TGTGCCAGTAGTATCGGCCAAGCAACTAATGAAAAACTGTTTTTT.

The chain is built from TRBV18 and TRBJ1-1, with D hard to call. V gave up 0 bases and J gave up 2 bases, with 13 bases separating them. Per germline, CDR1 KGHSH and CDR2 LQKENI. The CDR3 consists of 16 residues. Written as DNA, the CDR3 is TGTGCCAGCTCACCACCAACGGCAGCTTTTAACACTGAAGCTTTCTTT. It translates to CASSPPTAAFNTEAFF.

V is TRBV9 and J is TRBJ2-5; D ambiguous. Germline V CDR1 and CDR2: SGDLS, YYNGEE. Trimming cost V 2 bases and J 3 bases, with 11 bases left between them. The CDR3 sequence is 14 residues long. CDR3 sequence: CASSVSGNKETQYF. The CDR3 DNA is TGTGCCAGCAGCGTTTCGGGTAACAAAGAGACCCAGTACTTC.

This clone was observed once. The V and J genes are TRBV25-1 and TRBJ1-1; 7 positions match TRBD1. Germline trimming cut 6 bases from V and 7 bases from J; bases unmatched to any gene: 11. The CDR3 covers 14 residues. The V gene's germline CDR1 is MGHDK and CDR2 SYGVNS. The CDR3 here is CASSKTGPLNEAFF. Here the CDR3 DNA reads TGTGCCAGCAGCAAGACAGGGCCCCTTAATGAAGCTTTCTTT.